This T cell receptor (beta chain) was captured in a study of blood T cell repertoires in COVID-19. Background on the study: Spain, Italy and the United States supplied samples that represented acute and convalescent COVID-19. The cDNA or gDNA used as material had been derived from T cells, B-cell-depleted T cells, or PBMCs.

The CDR3 runs to 15 residues. Trimming left V 1 base short and J 4 bases short, with 13 bases between. Germline values: CDR1 SGHTA, CDR2 FQGNSA. Original methodology: Nucleated cell number was recorded as an estimate derived from reference gene primer amplification. Measured with immunoSEQ multiplex PCR; TCRdb has only the in-frame clones, and not every one. That table furnishes V, J and clone size, whereas the DNA furnished D and trimming. The sample holds about 81,000 clones; around 96% are singletons and the top ten take about 4.5%. The source material was peripheral blood. The source is a human donor with active COVID-19. The donor label of this sample is uncertain. The chain uses TRBV7-2 and TRBJ2-5, with D possibly TRBD1 on 5 matching bases. CDR3 residues: CASSLGGHVPETQYF. The CDR3 DNA is TGTGCCAGCAGCTTAGGAGGACACGTTCCAGAGACCCAGTACTTC.